This TCR beta chain was sequenced in a study of blood T cell repertoires in COVID-19 (dated by TCRdb to 2019 to 2021). A note on the overall study: Collaborator samples came from the United States, Italy and Spain and covered acute and convalescent phases of COVID-19. HLA class I and class II types, where available, came from metadata supplied by the sample provider rather than from assay-based typing. The samples were drawn from two sources: the first 160 participants of the ongoing ImmuneRACE study, and 1,200 or so subjects contributed by 6 global collaborators. The dataset comprised deeply sampled blood TCRbeta repertoires from subjects exposed to, actively infected with, or recovered from COVID-19. The sample metadata nearly always contained a de-identified subject ID, COVID-19 status, age in years and sex. A freely available public database, intended as a resource for researchers studying the immune response to SARS-CoV-2, is where the repertoires were released. The prospective study material was composed of cDNA or gDNA derived from T cells, B-cell-depleted T cells, or PBMCs. Overall results and qualifications from the work: The quantity of clinical and demographic metadata differed by source and by participant and was supplied without curation.

One collaborating source in Seattle enrolled patients while the patients were actively infected and followed the patients over time throughout the course of disease. Each collaborating institution followed its own protocols to collect whole blood in K2EDTA tubes. For TCRbeta analysis, collaborator samples were shipped as frozen whole blood, as isolated PBMCs, or as DNA extracted from either sample type. V is pared back by 2 bases and J by 4 bases, with 8 bases lying between the germline termini. The CDR3 goes from the cysteine to the phenylalanine over 15 residues. Left in the record is the CDR3 DNA by itself, 45 bases read in frame from the first base. Reading the germline V gene gives CDR1 KGHDR and CDR2 SFDVKD. TCRbeta CDR3 regions were amplified from genomic DNA by means of the immunoSEQ Assay, a bias-controlled multiplex PCR. The published analysis was carried out like this. The number of nucleated cells in each sample was estimated from the amplification of reference gene primers within the assay. Sequence reads were collapsed and filtered to measure the absolute abundance of every unique TCRbeta CDR3 rearrangement. For each sample, productive Simpson clonality was calculated as the square root of Simpson's diversity index over productive rearrangements. Imported from immuneACCESS, the table was reduced by TCRdb to in-frame sequences with V and J called. These copies leave out some clones; in studies compared against another copy, an unresolved V gene accounts for under half, and the cause of the remainder is not known. The V and J calls and clone size were taken over from that table, and D and trimming were inferred from the DNA. The sample table contains about 170,000 clones; only one count was recorded for 80% to 90% of them. The ten largest clones capture approximately 14% of the sample.

Comments on this clone: The antigen this receptor binds is unknown. No base quality information exists; no much larger clone differs at one position.

The specimen was peripheral blood. The chain uses TRBV24-1 and TRBJ1-6, with the D gene not clear enough to name. This receptor was obtained from a woman in her sixties or seventies with COVID-19, enrolled during active disease. The DNA is TGTGCCACCAGTGATTCCCGGGAGTATAATTCACCCCTCCACTTT. Translated, this gives CATSDSREYNSPLHF.